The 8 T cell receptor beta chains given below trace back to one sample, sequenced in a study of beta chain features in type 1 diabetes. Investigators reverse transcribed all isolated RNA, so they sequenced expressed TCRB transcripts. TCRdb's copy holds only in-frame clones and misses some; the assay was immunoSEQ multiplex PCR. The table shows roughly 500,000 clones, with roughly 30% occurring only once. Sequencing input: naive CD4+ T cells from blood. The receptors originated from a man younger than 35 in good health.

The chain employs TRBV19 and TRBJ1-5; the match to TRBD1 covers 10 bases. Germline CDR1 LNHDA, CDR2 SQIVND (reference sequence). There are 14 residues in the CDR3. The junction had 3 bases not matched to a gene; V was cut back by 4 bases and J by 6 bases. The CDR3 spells CASSTDRGLQPQHF. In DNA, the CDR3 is TGTGCCAGTAGTACCGACAGGGGGCTTCAGCCCCAGCATTTT.

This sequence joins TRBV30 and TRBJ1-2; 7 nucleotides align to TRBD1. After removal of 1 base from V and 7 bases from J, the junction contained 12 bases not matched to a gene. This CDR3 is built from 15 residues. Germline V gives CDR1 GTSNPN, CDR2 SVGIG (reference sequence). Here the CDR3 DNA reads TGTGCCTGGAGTGGGTTCCAGGGGGTGGCGACTGGCTACACCTTC. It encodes CAWSGFQGVATGYTF. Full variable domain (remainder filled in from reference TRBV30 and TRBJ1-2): SQTIHQWPATLVQPVGSPLSLECTVEGTSNPNLYWYRQAAGRGLQLLFYSVGIGQISSEVPQNLSASRPQDRQFILSSKKLLLSDSGFYLCAWSGFQGVATGYTFGSGTRLTVV.

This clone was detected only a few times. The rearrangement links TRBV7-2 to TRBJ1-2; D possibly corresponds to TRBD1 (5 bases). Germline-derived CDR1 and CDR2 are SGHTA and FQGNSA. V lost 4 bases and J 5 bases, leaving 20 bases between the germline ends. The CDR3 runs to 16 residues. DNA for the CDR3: TGTGCCAGCAGCTCCGAACTGCAGGGCGTCGTATATGGCTACACCTTC. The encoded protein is CASSSELQGVVYGYTF.

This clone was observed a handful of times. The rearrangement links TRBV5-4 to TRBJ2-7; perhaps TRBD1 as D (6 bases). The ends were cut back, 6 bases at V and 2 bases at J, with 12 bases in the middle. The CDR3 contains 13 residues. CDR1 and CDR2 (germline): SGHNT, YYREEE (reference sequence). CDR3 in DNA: TGTGCCAGCAAGATAGCAGGGGCCTACGAGCAGTACTTC. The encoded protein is CASKIAGAYEQYF.

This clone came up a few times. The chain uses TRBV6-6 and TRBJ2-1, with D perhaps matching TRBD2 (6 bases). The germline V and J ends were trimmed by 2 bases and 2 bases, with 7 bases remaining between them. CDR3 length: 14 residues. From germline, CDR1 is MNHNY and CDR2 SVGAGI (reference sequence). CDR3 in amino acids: CASSYAGTYNEQFF. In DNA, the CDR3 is TGTGCCAGCAGTTACGCGGGAACCTACAATGAGCAGTTCTTC.

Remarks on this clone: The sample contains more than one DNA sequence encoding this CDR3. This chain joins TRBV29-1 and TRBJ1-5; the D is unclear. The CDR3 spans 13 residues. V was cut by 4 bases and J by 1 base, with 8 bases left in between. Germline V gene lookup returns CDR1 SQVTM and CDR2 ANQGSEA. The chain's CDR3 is CSVGPGSNQPQHF. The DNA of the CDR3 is TGCAGCGTTGGACCCGGAAGCAATCAGCCCCAGCATTTT.

The CDR3 coding sequence is TGCAGCGCCACAGGGCTTGGAAACACCATATATTTT. Amino acid sequence: CSATGLGNTIYF. The V gene is TRBV29-1, the J gene TRBJ1-3; D is possibly TRBD1 (6 bases). The CDR3 consists of 12 residues. Germline V lookup: CDR1 SQVTM, CDR2 ANQGSEA. Trimming removed 7 bases from V and 3 bases from J, with 10 bases in between.

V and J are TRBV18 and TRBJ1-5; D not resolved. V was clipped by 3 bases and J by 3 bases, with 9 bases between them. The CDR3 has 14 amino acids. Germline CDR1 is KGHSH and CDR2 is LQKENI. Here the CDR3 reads CASSPEVTNQPQHF. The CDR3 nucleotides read TGTGCCAGCTCACCGGAAGTTACCAATCAGCCCCAGCATTTT.